This T cell receptor (beta chain) was recorded in a study of cytomegalovirus exposure and HLA in healthy donors. General observations from the study: In a later analysis, TCR beta V- and J-gene trimming showed a link to a missense DCLRE1C variant. The majority of CMV-associated TCR beta chains were reported as apparently HLA-restricted in a later analysis. Compared with the approximately 680-donor mean, an Asian-associated ancestry cluster reportedly had fewer N-insertions, according to a later analysis. The authors listed 164 TCR beta chains as cytomegalovirus-associated.

A note on this clone: What it binds is not known.

PCR involved 60 Vbeta and 13 Jbeta primers. TCRdb's table, derived via immunoSEQ multiplex PCR, lists solely in-frame clones and lacks some. The table includes around 170,000 clones, 78% detected once. CDR3 length: 15 amino acids. The V end lost 1 base, the J end lost 6 bases, and 15 bases lay between the germline ends. Germline loops: CDR1 SGHTA, CDR2 FQGTGA. The genes are TRBV7-3 and TRBJ1-1, with no clear D. The TCR originated in a male donor in good health and CMV-seronegative. Sequencing used PBMCs. CDR3 DNA: TGTGCCAGCAGCTTAAATGGGGAGAGCTTGGCTGAAGCTTTCTTT. It is translated as CASSLNGESLAEAFF.